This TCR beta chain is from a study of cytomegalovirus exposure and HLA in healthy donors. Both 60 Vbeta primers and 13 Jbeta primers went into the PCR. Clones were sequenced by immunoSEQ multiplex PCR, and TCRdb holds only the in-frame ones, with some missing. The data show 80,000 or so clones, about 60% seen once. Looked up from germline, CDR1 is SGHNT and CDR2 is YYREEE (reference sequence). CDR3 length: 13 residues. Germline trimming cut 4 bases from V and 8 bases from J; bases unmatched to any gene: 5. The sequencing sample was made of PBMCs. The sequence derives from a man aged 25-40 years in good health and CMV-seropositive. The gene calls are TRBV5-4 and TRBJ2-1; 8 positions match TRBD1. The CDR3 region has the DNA TGTGCCAGCAGCCCGGCAGGGGGCGATGAGCAGTTCTTC. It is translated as CASSPAGGDEQFF.